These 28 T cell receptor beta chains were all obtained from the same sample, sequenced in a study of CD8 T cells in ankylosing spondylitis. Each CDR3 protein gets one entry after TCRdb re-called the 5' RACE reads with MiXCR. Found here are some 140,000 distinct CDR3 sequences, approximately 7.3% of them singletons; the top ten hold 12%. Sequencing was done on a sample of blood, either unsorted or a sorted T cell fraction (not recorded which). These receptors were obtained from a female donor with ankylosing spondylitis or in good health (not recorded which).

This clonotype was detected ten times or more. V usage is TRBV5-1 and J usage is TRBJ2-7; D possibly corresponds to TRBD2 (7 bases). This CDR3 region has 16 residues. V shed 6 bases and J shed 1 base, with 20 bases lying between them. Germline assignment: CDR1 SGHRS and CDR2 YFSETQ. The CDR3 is CASTGGDRTLSYEQYF. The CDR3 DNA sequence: TGCGCCAGCACGGGGGGCGACAGGACCCTTTCCTACGAGCAGTACTTC.

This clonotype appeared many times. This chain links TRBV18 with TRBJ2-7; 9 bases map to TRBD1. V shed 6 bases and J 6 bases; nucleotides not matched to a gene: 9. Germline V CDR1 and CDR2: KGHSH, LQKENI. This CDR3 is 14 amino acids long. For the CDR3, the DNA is TGTGCCAGCTCGTCCGGGACAGGGCTACCCGAGCAGTACTTC. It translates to CASSSGTGLPEQYF.

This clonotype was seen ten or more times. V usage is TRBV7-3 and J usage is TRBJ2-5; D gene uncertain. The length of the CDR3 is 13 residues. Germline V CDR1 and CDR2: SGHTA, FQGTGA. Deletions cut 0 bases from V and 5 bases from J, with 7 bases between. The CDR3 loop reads CASSLTMGETQYF. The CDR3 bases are TGTGCCAGCAGCTTAACAATGGGGGAGACCCAGTACTTC.

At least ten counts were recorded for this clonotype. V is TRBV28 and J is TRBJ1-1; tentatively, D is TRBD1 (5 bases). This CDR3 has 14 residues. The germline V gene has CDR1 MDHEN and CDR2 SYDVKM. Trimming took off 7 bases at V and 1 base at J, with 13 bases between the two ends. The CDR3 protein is CASTKWGRNTEAFF. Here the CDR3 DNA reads TGTGCCAGCACCAAGTGGGGACGGAACACTGAAGCTTTCTTT.

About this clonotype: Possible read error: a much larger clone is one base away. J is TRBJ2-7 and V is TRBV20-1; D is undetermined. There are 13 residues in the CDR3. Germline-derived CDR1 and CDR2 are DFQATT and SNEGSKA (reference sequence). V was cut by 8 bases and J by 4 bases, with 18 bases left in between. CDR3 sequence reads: CSTNAAPRYEQYF. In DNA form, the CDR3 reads TGCAGTACCAACGCTGCCCCTCGGTACGAGCAGTACTTC.

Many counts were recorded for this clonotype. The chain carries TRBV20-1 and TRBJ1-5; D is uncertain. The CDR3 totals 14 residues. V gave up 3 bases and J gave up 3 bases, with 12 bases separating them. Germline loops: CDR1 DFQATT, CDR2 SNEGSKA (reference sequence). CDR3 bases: TGCAGTGCTAGTTCCGGGAGACTCAATCAGCCCCAGCATTTT. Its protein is CSASSGRLNQPQHF.

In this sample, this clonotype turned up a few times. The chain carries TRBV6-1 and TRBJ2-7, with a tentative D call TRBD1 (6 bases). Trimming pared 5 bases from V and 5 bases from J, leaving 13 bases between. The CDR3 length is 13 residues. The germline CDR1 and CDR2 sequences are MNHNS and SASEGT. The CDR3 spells CASSPRGLDEQYF. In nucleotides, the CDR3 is TGTGCCAGCAGTCCCAGGGGTCTGGACGAGCAGTACTTC.

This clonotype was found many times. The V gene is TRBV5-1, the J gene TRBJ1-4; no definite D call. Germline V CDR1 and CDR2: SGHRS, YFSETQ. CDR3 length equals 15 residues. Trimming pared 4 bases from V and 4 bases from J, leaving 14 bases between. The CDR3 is CASSRDGRINEKLFF. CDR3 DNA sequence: TGCGCCAGCAGCAGAGATGGTCGGATTAATGAAAAACTGTTTTTT.

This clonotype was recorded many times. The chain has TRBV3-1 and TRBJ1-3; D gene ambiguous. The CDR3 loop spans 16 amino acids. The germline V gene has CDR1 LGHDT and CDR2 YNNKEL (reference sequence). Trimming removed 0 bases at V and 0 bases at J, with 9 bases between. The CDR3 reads CASSQDPVSSGNTIYF. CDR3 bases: TGTGCCAGCAGCCAAGACCCCGTGAGCTCTGGAAACACCATATATTTT.

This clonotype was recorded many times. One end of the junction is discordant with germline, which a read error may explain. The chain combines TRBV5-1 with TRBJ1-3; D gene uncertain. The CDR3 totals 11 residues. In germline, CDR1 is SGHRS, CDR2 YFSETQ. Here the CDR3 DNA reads TGCGCCAGCAGCTTCGGCACGGAACTTCTGTTT. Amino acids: CASSFGTELLF.

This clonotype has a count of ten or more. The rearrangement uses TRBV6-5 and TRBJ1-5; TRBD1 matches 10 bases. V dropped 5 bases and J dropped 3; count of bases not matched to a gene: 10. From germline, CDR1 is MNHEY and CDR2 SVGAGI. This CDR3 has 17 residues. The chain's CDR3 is CASSTKPGTGDNQPQHF. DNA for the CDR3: TGTGCCAGCAGTACTAAACCCGGGACAGGGGACAATCAGCCCCAGCATTTT.

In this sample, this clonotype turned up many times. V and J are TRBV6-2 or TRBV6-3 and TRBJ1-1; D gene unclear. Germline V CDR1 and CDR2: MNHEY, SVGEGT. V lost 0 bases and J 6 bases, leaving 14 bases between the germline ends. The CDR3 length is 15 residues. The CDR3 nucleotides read TGTGCCAGCAGTTACTCGGTACGCGAGAATTCTGAAGCTTTCTTT. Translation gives CASSYSVRENSEAFF.

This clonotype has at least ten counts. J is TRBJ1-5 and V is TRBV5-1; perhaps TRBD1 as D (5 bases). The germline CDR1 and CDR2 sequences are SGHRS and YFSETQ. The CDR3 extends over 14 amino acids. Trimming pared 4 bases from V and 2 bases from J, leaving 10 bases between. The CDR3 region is CASSQMGGNQPQHF. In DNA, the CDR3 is TGCGCCAGCAGCCAGATGGGGGGCAATCAGCCCCAGCATTTT.

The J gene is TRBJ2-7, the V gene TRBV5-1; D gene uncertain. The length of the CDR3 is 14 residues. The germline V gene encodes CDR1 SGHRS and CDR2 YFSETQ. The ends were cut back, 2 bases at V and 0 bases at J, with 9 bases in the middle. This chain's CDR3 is CASSFGMGSYEQYF. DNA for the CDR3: TGCGCCAGCAGCTTCGGTATGGGCTCCTACGAGCAGTACTTC.

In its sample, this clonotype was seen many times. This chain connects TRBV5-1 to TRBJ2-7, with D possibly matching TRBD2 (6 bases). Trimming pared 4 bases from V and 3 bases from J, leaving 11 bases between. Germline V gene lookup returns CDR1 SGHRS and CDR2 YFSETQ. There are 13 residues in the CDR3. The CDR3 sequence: CASSEGTVYEQYF. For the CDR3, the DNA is TGCGCCAGCAGCGAAGGGACTGTCTACGAGCAGTACTTC.

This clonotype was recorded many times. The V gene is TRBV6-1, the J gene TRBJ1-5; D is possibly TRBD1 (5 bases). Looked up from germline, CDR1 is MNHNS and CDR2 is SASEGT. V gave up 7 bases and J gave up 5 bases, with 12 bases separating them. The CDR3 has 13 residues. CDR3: CASTGGGDQPQHF. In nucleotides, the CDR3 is TGTGCCAGCACCGGGGGAGGCGATCAGCCCCAGCATTTT.

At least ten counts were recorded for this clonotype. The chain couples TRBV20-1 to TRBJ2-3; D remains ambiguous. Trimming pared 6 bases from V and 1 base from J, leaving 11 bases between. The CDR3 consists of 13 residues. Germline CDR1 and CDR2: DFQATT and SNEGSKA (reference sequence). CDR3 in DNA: TGCAGTGCCCCCGGTGGGGGCACAGATACGCAGTATTTT. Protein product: CSAPGGGTDTQYF.

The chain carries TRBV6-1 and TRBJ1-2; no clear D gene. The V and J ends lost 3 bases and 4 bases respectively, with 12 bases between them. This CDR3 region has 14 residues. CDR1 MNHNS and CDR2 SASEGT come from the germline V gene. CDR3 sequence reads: CASSEGSMGYGYTF. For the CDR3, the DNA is TGTGCCAGCAGTGAGGGCTCGATGGGCTATGGCTACACCTTC.

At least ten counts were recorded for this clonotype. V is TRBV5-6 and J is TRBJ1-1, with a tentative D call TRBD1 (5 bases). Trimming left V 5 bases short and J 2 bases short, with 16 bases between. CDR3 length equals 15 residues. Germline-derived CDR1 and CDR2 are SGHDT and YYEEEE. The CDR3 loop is CASSHWGWANTEAFF. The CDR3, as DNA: TGTGCCAGCAGTCATTGGGGCTGGGCAAACACTGAAGCTTTCTTT.

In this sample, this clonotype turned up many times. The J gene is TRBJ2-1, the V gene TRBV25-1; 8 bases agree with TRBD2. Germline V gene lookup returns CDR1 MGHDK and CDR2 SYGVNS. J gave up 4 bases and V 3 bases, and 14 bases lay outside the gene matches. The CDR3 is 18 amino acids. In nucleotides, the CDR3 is TGTGCCAGCAGTGATAATACCCCAGGAGCGGGGGATTACAATGAGCAGTTCTTC. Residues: CASSDNTPGAGDYNEQFF.

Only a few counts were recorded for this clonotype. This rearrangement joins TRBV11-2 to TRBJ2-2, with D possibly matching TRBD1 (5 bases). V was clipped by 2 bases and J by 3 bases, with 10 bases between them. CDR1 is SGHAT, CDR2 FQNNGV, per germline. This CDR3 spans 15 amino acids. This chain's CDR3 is CASSLWATDTGELFF. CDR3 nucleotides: TGTGCCAGCAGCTTATGGGCGACAGACACCGGGGAGCTGTTTTTT.

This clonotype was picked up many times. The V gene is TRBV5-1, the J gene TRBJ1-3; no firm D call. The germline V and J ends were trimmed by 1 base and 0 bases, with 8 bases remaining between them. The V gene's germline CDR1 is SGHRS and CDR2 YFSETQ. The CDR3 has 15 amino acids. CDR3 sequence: CASSLSQSSGNTIYF. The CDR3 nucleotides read TGCGCCAGCAGCTTGTCCCAGAGCTCTGGAAACACCATATATTTT.

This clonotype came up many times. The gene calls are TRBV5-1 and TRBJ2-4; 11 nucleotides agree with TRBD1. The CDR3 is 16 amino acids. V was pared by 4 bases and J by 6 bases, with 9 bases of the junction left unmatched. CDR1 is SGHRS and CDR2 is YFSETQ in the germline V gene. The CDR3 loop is CASSPDLGQGGNIQYF. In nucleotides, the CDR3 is TGCGCCAGCAGCCCCGACCTGGGACAGGGGGGAAACATTCAGTACTTC.

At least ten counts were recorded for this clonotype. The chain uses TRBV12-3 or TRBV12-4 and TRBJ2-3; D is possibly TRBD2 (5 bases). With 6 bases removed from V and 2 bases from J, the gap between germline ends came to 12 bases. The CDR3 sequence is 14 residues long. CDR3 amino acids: CASSNTGFTDTQYF. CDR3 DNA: TGTGCCAGCAGCAATACGGGGTTCACAGATACGCAGTATTTT.

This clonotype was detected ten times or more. CDR3 region: CSAGDRGLTDTQYF. CDR3 coding DNA: TGCAGTGCTGGGGACAGGGGGCTGACAGATACGCAGTATTTT. The chain couples TRBV20-1 to TRBJ2-3; 12 bases agree with TRBD1. CDR1 and CDR2 (germline): DFQATT, SNEGSKA (reference sequence). The CDR3 has 14 amino acids. V was clipped by 5 bases and J by 3 bases; unmatched bases: 3.

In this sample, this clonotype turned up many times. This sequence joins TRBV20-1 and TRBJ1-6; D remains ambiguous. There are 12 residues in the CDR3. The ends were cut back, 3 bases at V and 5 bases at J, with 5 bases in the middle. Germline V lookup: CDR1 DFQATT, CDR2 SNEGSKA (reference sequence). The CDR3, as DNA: TGCAGTGCTAGCACAAATAATTCACCCCTCCACTTT. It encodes CSASTNNSPLHF.

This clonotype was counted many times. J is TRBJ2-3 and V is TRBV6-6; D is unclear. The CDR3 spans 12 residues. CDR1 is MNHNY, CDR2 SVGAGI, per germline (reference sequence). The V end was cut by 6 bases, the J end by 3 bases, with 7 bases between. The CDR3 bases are TGTGCCAGCAGGGCAGGTACAGATACGCAGTATTTT. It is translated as CASRAGTDTQYF.

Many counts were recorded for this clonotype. The CDR3 DNA sequence: TGTGCCAGCAGGGGCGCAAATTCACCCCTCCACTTT. Translated: CASRGANSPLHF. The rearrangement joins TRBV12-3 or TRBV12-4 to TRBJ1-6; D unresolved. The germline V and J ends were trimmed by 6 bases and 7 bases, with 7 bases remaining between them. This CDR3 region has 12 residues.